The clone carrying this T cell receptor (beta chain) has a single count. These data originate in a study of blood T cell repertoires in COVID-19. Study in general: The United States, Italy and Spain provided the acute and convalescent COVID-19 samples. PBMCs, B-cell-depleted T cells, or T cells provided the cDNA or gDNA that made up the material.

The CDR3 contains 15 residues. The ends lost 3 bases at V and 5 bases at J; junction bases unmatched: 4. Per germline, CDR1 KGHSH and CDR2 LQKENI. Under the authors' procedure: Counts of nucleated cells, estimated from reference gene primer amplification, were obtained. Libraries were prepared by immunoSEQ multiplex PCR; TCRdb keeps only in-frame clonotypes and omits some of them. V and J calls and clone size come straight from that table; D and trimming were deduced from the DNA. The table includes 30,000 to 35,000 clones, around 86% detected once. The receptor was derived from a man in his fifties or sixties with active COVID-19. V usage is TRBV18 and J usage is TRBJ2-5; 12 bases are a match to TRBD2. Input material: peripheral blood. The CDR3 sequence: CASSPGLAGSETQYF. The CDR3 nucleotides are TGTGCCAGCTCACCCGGACTAGCGGGAAGCGAGACCCAGTACTTC.